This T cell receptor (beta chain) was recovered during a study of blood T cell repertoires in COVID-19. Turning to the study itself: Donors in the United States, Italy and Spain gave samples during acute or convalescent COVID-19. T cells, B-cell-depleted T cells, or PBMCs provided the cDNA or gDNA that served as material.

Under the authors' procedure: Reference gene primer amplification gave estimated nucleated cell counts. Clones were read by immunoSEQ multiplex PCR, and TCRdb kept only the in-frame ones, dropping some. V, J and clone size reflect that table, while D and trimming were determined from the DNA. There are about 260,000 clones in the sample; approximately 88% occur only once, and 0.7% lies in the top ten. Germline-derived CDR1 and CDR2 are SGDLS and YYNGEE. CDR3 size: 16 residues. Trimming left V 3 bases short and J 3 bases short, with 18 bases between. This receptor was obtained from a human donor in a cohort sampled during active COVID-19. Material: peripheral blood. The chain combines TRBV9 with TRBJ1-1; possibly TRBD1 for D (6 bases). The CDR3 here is CASSERGRGLDTEAFF. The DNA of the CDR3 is TGTGCCAGCAGCGAGAGGGGGAGGGGGTTAGACACTGAAGCTTTCTTT. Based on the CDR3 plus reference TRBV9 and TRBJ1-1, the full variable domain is DSGVTQTPKHLITATGQRVTLRCSPRSGDLSVYWYQQSLDQGLQFLIQYYNGEERAKGNILERFSAQQFPDLHSELNLSSLELGDSALYFCASSERGRGLDTEAFFGQGTRLTVV.